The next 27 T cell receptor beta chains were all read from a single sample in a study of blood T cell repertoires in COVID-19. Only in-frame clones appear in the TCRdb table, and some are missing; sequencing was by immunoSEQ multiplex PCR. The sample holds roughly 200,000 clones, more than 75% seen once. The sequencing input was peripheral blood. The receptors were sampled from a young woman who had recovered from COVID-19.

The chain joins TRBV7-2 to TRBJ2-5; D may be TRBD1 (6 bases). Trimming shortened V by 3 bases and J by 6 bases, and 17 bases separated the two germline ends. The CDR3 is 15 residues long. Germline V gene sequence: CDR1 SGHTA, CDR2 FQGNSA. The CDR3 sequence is CASSFEAGVGKTQYF. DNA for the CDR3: TGTGCCAGCAGCTTCGAAGCAGGGGTCGGAAAGACCCAGTACTTC.

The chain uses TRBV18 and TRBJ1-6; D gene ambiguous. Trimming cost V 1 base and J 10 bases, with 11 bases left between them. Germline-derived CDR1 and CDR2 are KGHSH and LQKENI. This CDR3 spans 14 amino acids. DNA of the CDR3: TGTGCCAGCTCACCACAACACGGGAGCTCACCCCTCCACTTT. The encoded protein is CASSPQHGSSPLHF.

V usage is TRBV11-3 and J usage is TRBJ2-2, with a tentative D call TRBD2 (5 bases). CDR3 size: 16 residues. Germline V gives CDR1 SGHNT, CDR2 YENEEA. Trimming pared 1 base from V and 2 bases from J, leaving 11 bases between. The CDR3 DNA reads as TGTGCCAGCAGCTTAGGAGTAGGGAGAAACACCGGGGAGCTGTTTTTT. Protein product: CASSLGVGRNTGELFF.

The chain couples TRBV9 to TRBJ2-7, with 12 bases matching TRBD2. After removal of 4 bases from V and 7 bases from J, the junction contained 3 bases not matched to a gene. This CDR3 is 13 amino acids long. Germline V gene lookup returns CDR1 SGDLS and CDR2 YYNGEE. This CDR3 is CASSPGLAGEQYV. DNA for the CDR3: TGTGCCAGCAGCCCAGGACTAGCGGGAGAGCAGTACGTC.

CDR3 region: CATSDQDTEAFF. CDR3 nucleotides: TGTGCCACCAGTGATCAGGACACTGAAGCTTTCTTT. The gene calls are TRBV24-1 and TRBJ1-1; D remains unclear. The CDR3 contains 12 residues. CDR1 is KGHDR and CDR2 is SFDVKD in the germline V gene. Trimming cost V 3 bases and J 3 bases, with 4 bases left between them.

The CDR3 loop is CASSLAGKGYGYTF. For the CDR3, the DNA is TGTGCCAGCAGTTTAGCAGGGAAAGGCTATGGCTACACCTTC. The genes are TRBV27 and TRBJ1-2; a possible D gene is TRBD1 (5 bases). The CDR3 loop spans 14 amino acids. Germline lookup yields CDR1 MNHEY and CDR2 SMNVEV (reference sequence). Between the trimmed V and J ends, which lost 2 bases and 4 bases, there was a span of 11 bases.

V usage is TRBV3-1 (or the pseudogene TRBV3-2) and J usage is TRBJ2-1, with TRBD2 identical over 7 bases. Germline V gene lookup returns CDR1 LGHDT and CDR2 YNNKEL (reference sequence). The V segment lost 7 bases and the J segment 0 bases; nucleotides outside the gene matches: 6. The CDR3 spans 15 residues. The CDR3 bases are TGTGCCAGCAATGGAGCGGGGACCTCCTACAATGAGCAGTTCTTC. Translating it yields CASNGAGTSYNEQFF.

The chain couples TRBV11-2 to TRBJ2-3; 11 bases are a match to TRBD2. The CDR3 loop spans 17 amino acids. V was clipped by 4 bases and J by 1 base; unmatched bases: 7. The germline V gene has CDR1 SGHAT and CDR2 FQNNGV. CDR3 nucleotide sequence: TGTGCCAGCAGCTCGTTAGCGGGAGGGCCTGGCACAGATACGCAGTATTTT. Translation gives CASSSLAGGPGTDTQYF.

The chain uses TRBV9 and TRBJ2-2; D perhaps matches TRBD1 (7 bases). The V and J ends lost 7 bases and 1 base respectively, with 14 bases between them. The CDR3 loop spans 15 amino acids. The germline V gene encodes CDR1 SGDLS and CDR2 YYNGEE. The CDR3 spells CASGQGGKNTGELFF. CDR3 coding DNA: TGTGCCAGCGGTCAGGGGGGTAAGAACACCGGGGAGCTGTTTTTT. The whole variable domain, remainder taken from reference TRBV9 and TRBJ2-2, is DSGVTQTPKHLITATGQRVTLRCSPRSGDLSVYWYQQSLDQGLQFLIQYYNGEERAKGNILERFSAQQFPDLHSELNLSSLELGDSALYFCASGQGGKNTGELFFGEGSRLTVL.

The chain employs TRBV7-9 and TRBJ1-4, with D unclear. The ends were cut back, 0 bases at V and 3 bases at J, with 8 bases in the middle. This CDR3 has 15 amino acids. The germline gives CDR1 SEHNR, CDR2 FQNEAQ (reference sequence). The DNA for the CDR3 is TGTGCCAGCAGCTTAGCCGGGTTAGCTAATGAAAAACTGTTTTTT. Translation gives CASSLAGLANEKLFF.

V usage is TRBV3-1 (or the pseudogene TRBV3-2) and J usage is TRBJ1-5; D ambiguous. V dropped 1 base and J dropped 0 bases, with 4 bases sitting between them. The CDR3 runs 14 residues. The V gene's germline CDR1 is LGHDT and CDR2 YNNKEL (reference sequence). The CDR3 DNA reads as TGTGCCAGCAGCCAAGCTAATAGCAATCAGCCCCAGCATTTT. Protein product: CASSQANSNQPQHF.

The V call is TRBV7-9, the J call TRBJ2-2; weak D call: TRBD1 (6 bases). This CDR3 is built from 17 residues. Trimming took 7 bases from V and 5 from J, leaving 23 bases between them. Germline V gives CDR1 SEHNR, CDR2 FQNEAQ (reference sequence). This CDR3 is CASMRRLQGQETGELFF. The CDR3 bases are TGTGCCAGCATGAGGCGGCTTCAGGGGCAGGAGACCGGGGAGCTGTTTTTT.

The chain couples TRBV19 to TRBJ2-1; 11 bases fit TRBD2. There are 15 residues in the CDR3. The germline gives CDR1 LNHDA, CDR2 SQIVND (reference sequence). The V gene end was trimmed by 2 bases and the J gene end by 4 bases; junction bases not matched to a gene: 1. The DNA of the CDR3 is TGTGCCAGTAGTATATCTAGCGGGGGGTACAATGAGCAGTTCTTC. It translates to CASSISSGGYNEQFF.

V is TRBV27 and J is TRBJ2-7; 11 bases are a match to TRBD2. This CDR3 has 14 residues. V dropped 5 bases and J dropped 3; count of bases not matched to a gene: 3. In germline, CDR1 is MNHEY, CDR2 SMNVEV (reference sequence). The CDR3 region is CASSPGTSGYEQYF. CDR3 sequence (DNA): TGTGCCAGCAGTCCGGGGACTAGCGGCTACGAGCAGTACTTC.

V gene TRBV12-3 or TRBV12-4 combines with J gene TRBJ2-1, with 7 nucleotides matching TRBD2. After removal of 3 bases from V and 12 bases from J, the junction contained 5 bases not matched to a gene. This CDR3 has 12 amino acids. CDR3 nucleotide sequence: TGTGCCAGCAGTTTCCAGCGGGGCGGGCAGTTCTTC. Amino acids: CASSFQRGGQFF.

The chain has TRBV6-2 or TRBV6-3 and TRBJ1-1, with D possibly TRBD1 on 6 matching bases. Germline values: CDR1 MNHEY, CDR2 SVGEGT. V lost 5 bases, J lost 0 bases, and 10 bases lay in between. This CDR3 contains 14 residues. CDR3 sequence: CASSTGRMNTEAFF. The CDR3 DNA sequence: TGTGCCAGCAGTACAGGGCGCATGAACACTGAAGCTTTCTTT.

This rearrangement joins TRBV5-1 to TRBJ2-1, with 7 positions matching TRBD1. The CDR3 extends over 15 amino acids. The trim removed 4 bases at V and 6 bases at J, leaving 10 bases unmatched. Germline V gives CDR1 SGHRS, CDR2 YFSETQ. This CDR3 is CASSVGLDRTNEQFF. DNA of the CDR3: TGCGCCAGCAGCGTCGGGTTGGACAGGACCAATGAGCAGTTCTTC.

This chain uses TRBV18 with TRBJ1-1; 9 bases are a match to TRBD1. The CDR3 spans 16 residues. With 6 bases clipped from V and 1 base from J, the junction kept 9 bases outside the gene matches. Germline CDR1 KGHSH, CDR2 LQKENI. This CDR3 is CASSRTGDARNTEAFF. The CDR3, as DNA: TGTGCCAGCTCCCGGACAGGGGACGCCCGGAACACTGAAGCTTTCTTT.

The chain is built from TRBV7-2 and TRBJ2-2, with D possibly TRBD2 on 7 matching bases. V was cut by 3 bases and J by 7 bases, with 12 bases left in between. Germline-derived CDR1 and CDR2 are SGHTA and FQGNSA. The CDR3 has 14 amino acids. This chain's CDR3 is CASSLGGLGGELFF. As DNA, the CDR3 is TGTGCCAGCAGCTTGGGGGGGCTCGGCGGGGAGCTGTTTTTT.

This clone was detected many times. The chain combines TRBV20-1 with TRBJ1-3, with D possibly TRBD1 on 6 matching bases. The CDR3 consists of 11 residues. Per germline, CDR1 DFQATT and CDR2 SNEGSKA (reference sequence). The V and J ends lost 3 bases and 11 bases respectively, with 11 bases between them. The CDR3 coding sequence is TGCAGTGCTAGCCACAGGGAATCCATATATTTT. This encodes CSASHRESIYF.

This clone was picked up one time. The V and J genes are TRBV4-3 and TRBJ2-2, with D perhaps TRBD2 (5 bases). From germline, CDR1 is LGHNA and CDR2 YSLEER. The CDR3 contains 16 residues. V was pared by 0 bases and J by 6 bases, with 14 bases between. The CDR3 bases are TGCGCCAGCAGCCAAGATGTAGGCTCCGGGGCCGGGGAGCTGTTTTTT. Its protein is CASSQDVGSGAGELFF.

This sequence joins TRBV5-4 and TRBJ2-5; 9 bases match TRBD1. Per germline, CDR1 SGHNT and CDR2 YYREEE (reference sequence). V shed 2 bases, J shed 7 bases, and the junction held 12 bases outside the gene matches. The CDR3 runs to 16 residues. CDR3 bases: TGTGCCAGCAGCTTAAAGTTATCCGGGACAGGGAGGACCCAGTACTTC. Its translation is CASSLKLSGTGRTQYF.

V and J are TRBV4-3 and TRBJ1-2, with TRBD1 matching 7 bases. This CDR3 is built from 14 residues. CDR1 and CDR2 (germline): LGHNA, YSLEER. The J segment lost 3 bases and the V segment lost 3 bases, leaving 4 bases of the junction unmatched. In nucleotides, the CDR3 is TGCGCCAGCAGCCACCATACAGGGGACTATGGCTACACCTTC. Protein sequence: CASSHHTGDYGYTF.

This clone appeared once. In DNA, the CDR3 is TGCGCCAGCAGCCAGAGGGCCCGTGATACGAACACTGAAGCTTTCTTT. This sequence encodes CASSQRARDTNTEAFF. The chain links TRBV4-3 to TRBJ1-1; D is unresolved. CDR3 length equals 16 residues. The V and J ends lost 3 bases and 1 base respectively, with 15 bases between them. In germline, CDR1 is LGHNA, CDR2 YSLEER.

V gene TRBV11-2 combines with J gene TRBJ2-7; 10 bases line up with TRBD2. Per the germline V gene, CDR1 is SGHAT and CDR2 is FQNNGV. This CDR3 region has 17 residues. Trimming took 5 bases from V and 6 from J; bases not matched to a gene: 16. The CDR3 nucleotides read TGTGCCAGCAGCCTCGGTTGGCTAGCGGGAGTTCTAGGCGAGCAGTACGTC. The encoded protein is CASSLGWLAGVLGEQYV.

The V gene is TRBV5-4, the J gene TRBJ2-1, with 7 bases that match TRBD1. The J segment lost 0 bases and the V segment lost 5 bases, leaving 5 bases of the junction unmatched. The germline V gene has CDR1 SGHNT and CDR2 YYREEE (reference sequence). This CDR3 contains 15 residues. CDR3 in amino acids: CASRWDSSSYNEQFF. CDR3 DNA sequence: TGTGCCAGCAGATGGGACAGCAGCTCCTACAATGAGCAGTTCTTC. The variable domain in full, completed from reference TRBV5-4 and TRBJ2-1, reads ETGVTQSPTHLIKTRGQQVTLRCSSQSGHNTVSWYQQALGQGPQFIFQYYREEENGRGNFPPRFSGLQFPNYSSELNVNALELDDSALYLCASRWDSSSYNEQFFGPGTRLTVL.

CDR3 sequence (DNA): TGTGCCAGCGGGCCCCGCTACGAGCAGTACGTC. It translates to CASGPRYEQYV. The chain has TRBV5-4 and TRBJ2-7; unclear D gene. CDR1 is SGHNT, CDR2 YYREEE, per germline (reference sequence). This CDR3 is built from 11 residues. The germline V and J ends were trimmed by 7 bases and 3 bases, with 8 bases remaining between them.